These T cell receptor beta chains were read from a single sample in a study of blood T cell repertoires in COVID-19. Sequencing was performed with immunoSEQ multiplex PCR; in TCRdb, only in-frame clones are kept and a portion is missing. The table shows 200,000 to 300,000 clones, with 87% occurring only once. Specimen: peripheral blood. The source is a man in his fifties or sixties who had recovered from COVID-19. Both conserved end residues are part of each CDR3. Fields, in order: J gene, clone size, D gene, V gene, CDR3 DNA, CDR3 protein. A D gene is named only where the DNA matches it firmly. Not all rows give a size; the values are once, few, many and, for expanded clones, a class.

J: TRBJ2-7
size: -
D: TRBD1
V: TRBV14
DNA: TGTGCCAGCAGCCAAGTCGGGACAGTAAGGGCCTACGAGCAGTACTTC
CDR3: CASSQVGTVRAYEQYF

J: TRBJ2-7
size: -
D: TRBD1
V: TRBV29-1
DNA: TGCAGCGCTGTCACAGGGGTATTCTACGAGCAGTACTTC
CDR3: CSAVTGVFYEQYF

J: TRBJ2-1
size: -
D: TRBD2
V: TRBV5-1
DNA: TGCGCCAGCAGCTTGGCCGCTCAAAGGCTAGCGGTGAATGAGCAGTTCTTC
CDR3: CASSLAAQRLAVNEQFF

J: TRBJ2-2
size: -
D: -
V: TRBV30
DNA: TGTGCCTGGAGTGTACGGGGGGGGGAGCTGTTTTTT
CDR3: CAWSVRGGELFF

J: TRBJ1-4
size: -
D: -
V: TRBV19
DNA: TGTGCCAGTAGTATAGCGGCTCGGGGGGCGAGTGAAAAACTGTTTTTT
CDR3: CASSIAARGASEKLFF

J: TRBJ2-3
size: -
D: TRBD2
V: TRBV24-1
DNA: TGTGCCACCAGTGCGGGGGGAGGGACAGATACGCAGTATTTT
CDR3: CATSAGGGTDTQYF

J: TRBJ2-3
size: -
D: -
V: TRBV9
DNA: TGTGCCAGCAGCGGAACCGGACAGCCCACAGATACGCAGTATTTT
CDR3: CASSGTGQPTDTQYF

J: TRBJ2-7
size: -
D: -
V: TRBV7-9
DNA: TGTGCCAGCAGCCTCCCCCGAGGGTACTCCTACGAGCAGTACTTC
CDR3: CASSLPRGYSYEQYF

J: TRBJ2-2
size: -
D: -
V: TRBV11-3
DNA: TGTGCCAGTAAAAAGGGGGCGAACACCGGGGAGCTGTTTTTT
CDR3: CASKKGANTGELFF

J: TRBJ1-6
size: -
D: -
V: TRBV19
DNA: TGTGCCAGTACCTTTGGGGCCTACCAGCCCTATAATTCACCCCTCCACTTT
CDR3: CASTFGAYQPYNSPLHF

J: TRBJ1-1
size: -
D: -
V: TRBV5-1
DNA: TGCGCCAGCAGGCCCCCCGGGGGGCCCTCGAACACTGAAGCTTTCTTT
CDR3: CASRPPGGPSNTEAFF

J: TRBJ2-2
size: -
D: -
V: TRBV11-2
DNA: TGTGCCAGCAGCAGGAGAATCGGGGGAAACACCGGGGAGCTGTTTTTT
CDR3: CASSRRIGGNTGELFF

J: TRBJ1-6
size: -
D: -
V: TRBV6-5
DNA: TGTGCCAGCGCAGGCTGGGAGGGTTCACCCCTCCACTTT
CDR3: CASAGWEGSPLHF

J: TRBJ2-5
size: -
D: -
V: TRBV19
DNA: TGTGCCAGTAGTATGTCCCCGGCGGGGCAAGAGACCCAGTACTTC
CDR3: CASSMSPAGQETQYF

J: TRBJ2-5
size: -
D: -
V: TRBV25-1
DNA: TGTGCCAGCAGTGATGTAGCGGGGGACAGGTACCAAGAGACCCAGTACTTC
CDR3: CASSDVAGDRYQETQYF

J: TRBJ2-2
size: -
D: TRBD2
V: TRBV27
DNA: TGTGCCAGCAGTTTCCTAGCGGGGGGACCGACCGGGGAGCTGTTTTTT
CDR3: CASSFLAGGPTGELFF

J: TRBJ1-2
size: -
D: -
V: TRBV9
DNA: TGTGCCAGCAGCGCGGTCCGAGCCTATGGCTACACCTTC
CDR3: CASSAVRAYGYTF

J: TRBJ2-2
size: -
D: TRBD1
V: TRBV10-1
DNA: TGCGCCAGCAGTGAATCGACAGGGGCCAAGAACACCGGGGAGCTGTTTTTT
CDR3: CASSESTGAKNTGELFF

J: TRBJ1-2
size: -
D: TRBD1
V: TRBV5-1
DNA: TGCGCCAGCAGCGAGGGGGCAGGCTATGGCTACACCTTC
CDR3: CASSEGAGYGYTF

J: TRBJ1-2
size: -
D: -
V: TRBV7-9
DNA: TGTGCCAGCAGCTTCGGTAGGGGGTTAGACTATGGCTACACCTTC
CDR3: CASSFGRGLDYGYTF

J: TRBJ2-7
size: -
D: -
V: TRBV5-5
DNA: TGTGCCAGCAGCCAGGGTTATGAGCAGTACTTC
CDR3: CASSQGYEQYF

J: TRBJ1-5
size: -
D: -
V: TRBV6-1
DNA: TGTGCCAGCAGTGAATCTCGGACAGATAGCAATCAGCCCCAGCATTTT
CDR3: CASSESRTDSNQPQHF

J: TRBJ2-2
size: -
D: TRBD1
V: TRBV18
DNA: TGTGCCAGCGCTTCCCAGGGGGCGTCCGGGGAGCTGTTTTTT
CDR3: CASASQGASGELFF

J: TRBJ1-2
size: -
D: -
V: TRBV18
DNA: TGTGCCAGCTCATCGACAGCTAACTATGGCTACACCTTC
CDR3: CASSSTANYGYTF

J: TRBJ1-5
size: -
D: -
V: TRBV27
DNA: TGTGCCAGCAGTTTCCGACAGAGCAATCAGCCCCAGCATTTT
CDR3: CASSFRQSNQPQHF

J: TRBJ1-1
size: few
D: TRBD1
V: TRBV11-2
DNA: TGTGCCAGCAGCCCCGACAGGGCAGTTGAAGCTTTCTTT
CDR3: CASSPDRAVEAFF

J: TRBJ2-1
size: -
D: -
V: TRBV21-1
DNA: TGTGCCAGCAGCAATCTCCCTGGGCCTCCACCCCCCAATGAGCAGTTCTTC
CDR3: CASSNLPGPPPPNEQFF

J: TRBJ2-7
size: -
D: TRBD2
V: TRBV24-1
DNA: TGTGCCACCAGTGATCCAACTAGCGGGGTTTCTCTCGAGCAGTACTTC
CDR3: CATSDPTSGVSLEQYF

J: TRBJ2-1
size: -
D: -
V: TRBV24-1
DNA: TGTGCCACCAGTCAGGCAGGGGTACATGAGCAGTTCTTC
CDR3: CATSQAGVHEQFF

J: TRBJ2-7
size: -
D: TRBD1
V: TRBV5-1
DNA: TGCGCCAGCTCCGGGACAGGGGGACCCTACGAGCAGTACTTC
CDR3: CASSGTGGPYEQYF

J: TRBJ1-2
size: -
D: TRBD1
V: TRBV7-2
DNA: TGTGCCAGCAGCCCCTTCGGACAGGGCGGTGATGGCTACACCTTC
CDR3: CASSPFGQGGDGYTF

J: TRBJ2-5
size: -
D: TRBD2
V: TRBV4-2
DNA: TGTGCCAGCAGCCAAGGGGCACCAAGCGGGAGGGGGGAGACCCAGTACTTC
CDR3: CASSQGAPSGRGETQYF

J: TRBJ2-6
size: -
D: -
V: TRBV19
DNA: TGTGCCAGTAGTACAACAGGGTCTGGGGCCAACGTCCTGACTTTC
CDR3: CASSTTGSGANVLTF

J: TRBJ1-5
size: -
D: -
V: TRBV10-2
DNA: TGCGCCAGCAGACTCGACAGAGATAGCAATCAGCCCCAGCATTTT
CDR3: CASRLDRDSNQPQHF

J: TRBJ2-7
size: few
D: TRBD1
V: TRBV11-2
DNA: TGTGCCAGCAGCGGGGTCATGACAGGGCTTTCCTACGAGCAGTACTTC
CDR3: CASSGVMTGLSYEQYF

J: TRBJ1-5
size: -
D: TRBD1
V: TRBV19
DNA: TGTGCCAGTAGTATACCATCCGGGACAGGGGGCAATCAGCCCCAGCATTTT
CDR3: CASSIPSGTGGNQPQHF

J: TRBJ2-3
size: -
D: -
V: TRBV5-1
DNA: TGCGCCAGCAGCTTGGTCAGGACTACAGACACAGATACGCAGTATTTT
CDR3: CASSLVRTTDTDTQYF

J: TRBJ2-1
size: -
D: TRBD1
V: TRBV24-1
DNA: TGTGCGACCGGGACAGGGACCTCGAGCTCCTACAATGAGCAGTTCTTC
CDR3: CATGTGTSSSYNEQFF

J: TRBJ1-1
size: few
D: TRBD1
V: TRBV5-8
DNA: TGTGCCAGCAGCTACCGACGGGACAGGGACCTGAACACTGAAGCTTTCTTT
CDR3: CASSYRRDRDLNTEAFF

J: TRBJ1-1
size: -
D: -
V: TRBV18
DNA: TGTGCCAGCTCACCTTTGACAGCGAACACTGAAGCTTTCTTT
CDR3: CASSPLTANTEAFF

J: TRBJ1-6
size: -
D: TRBD1
V: TRBV3-1/TRBV3-2
DNA: TGTGCCAGCAGCCAAGGAGACAGGGAAAATTCACCCCTCCACTTT
CDR3: CASSQGDRENSPLHF

J: TRBJ1-1
size: -
D: -
V: TRBV5-1
DNA: TGCGCCAGCAGCTTAGGGCTGTCAGGGGTTATGAACACTGAAGCTTTCTTT
CDR3: CASSLGLSGVMNTEAFF

J: TRBJ1-4
size: -
D: -
V: TRBV7-9
DNA: TGTGCCAGCAGCTTAGCGGGGGCCACAACTAATGAAAAACTGTTTTTT
CDR3: CASSLAGATTNEKLFF

J: TRBJ1-4
size: many
D: -
V: TRBV7-9
DNA: TGTGCCAGCAGCCTAACCGGTGGCGGCGCAAAACTGTTTTTT
CDR3: CASSLTGGGAKLFF

J: TRBJ1-1
size: once
D: TRBD1
V: TRBV5-1
DNA: TGCGCCAGCAGCGGGGGGACAGGGAACACTGAAGCTTTCTTT
CDR3: CASSGGTGNTEAFF

J: TRBJ2-1
size: -
D: TRBD2
V: TRBV3-1/TRBV3-2
DNA: TGTGCCAGCAGCCAAGCAGGATCCGGGGGGGAGCAGTTCTTC
CDR3: CASSQAGSGGEQFF

J: TRBJ2-1
size: once
D: -
V: TRBV5-6
DNA: TGTGCCAGCAGCTGGGGGCCTAATGAGCAGTTCTTC
CDR3: CASSWGPNEQFF

J: TRBJ2-1
size: -
D: -
V: TRBV24-1
DNA: TGTGCCACCAGTGATTTCAGAAGCAGGGACAATGAGCAGTTCTTC
CDR3: CATSDFRSRDNEQFF